Each of the 29 T cell receptor beta chains below was sequenced from the same sample in a study of T cell responses to AZD1222 COVID-19 vaccine. The assay was immunoSEQ multiplex PCR, and TCRdb's table has in-frame clones only and misses some. The sample lists some 92,000 clones, 90% to 95% occurring once. The source material was peripheral blood, sampled on day 0 of MenACWY control vaccination. The receptors stem from an adult in good health.

The count of this clone is one. Germline is not matched at one junction end, which may reflect a read error. This chain links TRBV3-1 (or the pseudogene TRBV3-2) with TRBJ2-1, with 11 nucleotides matching TRBD2. CDR3 length: 11 residues. The germline gives CDR1 LGHDT, CDR2 YNNKEL (reference sequence). Written as DNA, the CDR3 is TGTGCCAGCAGTAGTAGCGGGGGGGCGGTCTTC. Protein: CASSSSGGAVF.

The chain recombines TRBV24-1 with TRBJ2-7; D may be TRBD2 (5 bases). Per the germline V gene, CDR1 is KGHDR and CDR2 is SFDVKD. The CDR3 runs to 13 residues. Trimming stripped 2 bases from V and 4 bases from J, with 8 bases between. The CDR3 loop reads CATSDSSRYEQYF. The CDR3 DNA follows: TGTGCCACCAGTGATTCTAGCAGATACGAGCAGTACTTC.

The chain is built from TRBV7-9 and TRBJ2-2; possible D gene TRBD1, 6 bases. The CDR3 is 14 residues long. V was clipped by 4 bases and J by 3 bases, with 9 bases between them. Germline values: CDR1 SEHNR, CDR2 FQNEAQ (reference sequence). The CDR3, as DNA: TGTGCCAGCAGCTCGCAGGGGTACACCGGGGAGCTGTTTTTT. Translating gives CASSSQGYTGELFF.

The CDR3 nucleotides are TGCAGTGCTAGTCGGGAGGCGAACACTGAAGCTTTCTTT. Its translation: CSASREANTEAFF. The V and J genes are TRBV20-1 and TRBJ1-1; the D is unclear. Trimming shortened V by 3 bases and J by 1 base, and 9 bases separated the two germline ends. The CDR3 covers 13 residues. Germline assignment: CDR1 DFQATT and CDR2 SNEGSKA (reference sequence).

The chain recombines TRBV29-1 with TRBJ2-1; D not resolved. Trimming removed 4 bases from V and 7 bases from J, with 11 bases in between. In germline, CDR1 is SQVTM, CDR2 ANQGSEA. The CDR3 spans 12 residues. The CDR3 DNA reads TGCAGCGTTGTTTCCGCGATTAATGAGCAGTTCTTC. This sequence encodes CSVVSAINEQFF.

The genes are TRBV11-3 and TRBJ2-3, with 12 bases that match TRBD2. Germline V lookup: CDR1 SGHNT, CDR2 YENEEA. This CDR3 contains 16 residues. V shed 3 bases and J 0 bases; nucleotides not matched to a gene: 1. The CDR3 DNA follows: TGTGCCAGCAGCTTCGGACTAGCGGGGAGCACAGATACGCAGTATTTT. Encoded protein: CASSFGLAGSTDTQYF.

The genes are TRBV3-1 (or the pseudogene TRBV3-2) and TRBJ2-7, with TRBD1 matching 7 bases. V gave up 2 bases and J gave up 5 bases; unmatched junction bases: 12. From germline, CDR1 is LGHDT and CDR2 YNNKEL (reference sequence). The CDR3 is 16 residues long. The CDR3 bases are TGTGCCAGCAGCCAATGGGGTCAGGGGGAAAGGCACGAGCAGTACTTC. This translates into CASSQWGQGERHEQYF.

This clone was seen a handful of times. This rearrangement joins TRBV27 to TRBJ2-5; the D is unclear. Germline V CDR1 and CDR2: MNHEY, SMNVEV (reference sequence). The ends were cut back, 4 bases at V and 4 bases at J, with 7 bases in the middle. The CDR3 consists of 12 residues. For the CDR3, the DNA is TGTGCCAGCAGTTCAGACCGAGAGACCCAGTACTTC. Encoded protein: CASSSDRETQYF.

This clone was seen only once. V gene TRBV6-6 combines with J gene TRBJ1-6; D may be TRBD1 (5 bases). The CDR3 is made up of 15 amino acids. CDR1 and CDR2 (germline): MNHNY, SVGAGI (reference sequence). Deletions cut 6 bases from V and 10 bases from J, with 19 bases between. CDR3 protein: CASSNSRDVESPLHF. The CDR3 DNA reads TGTGCCAGCAGCAATTCCCGGGACGTCGAATCACCCCTCCACTTT.

The J gene is TRBJ1-1, the V gene TRBV28, with D possibly matching TRBD1 (6 bases). Trimming took off 6 bases at V and 1 base at J, with 12 bases between the two ends. The CDR3 has 14 residues. CDR1 and CDR2 (germline): MDHEN, SYDVKM. Here the CDR3 DNA reads TGTGCCAGCAGCCCCGGGACAACGAACACTGAAGCTTTCTTT. It specifies CASSPGTTNTEAFF.

The chain combines TRBV28 with TRBJ1-5, with D possibly being TRBD1 (6 bases). This CDR3 comprises 15 residues. Germline-derived CDR1 and CDR2 are MDHEN and SYDVKM. Trimming cost V 5 bases and J 0 bases, with 11 bases left between them. The CDR3 region is CASSENRDSNQPQHF. As DNA, the CDR3 is TGTGCCAGCAGTGAGAACAGGGATAGCAATCAGCCCCAGCATTTT.

The genes are TRBV10-1 and TRBJ2-3, with D unresolved. The V gene's germline CDR1 is WNHNN and CDR2 SYGVQD (reference sequence). This CDR3 region has 16 residues. V lost 2 bases and J lost 2, with 14 bases in between. CDR3 region: CASSESGYWDTDTQYF. The CDR3 DNA follows: TGCGCCAGCAGTGAGAGTGGATACTGGGACACAGATACGCAGTATTTT.

V gene TRBV20-1 combines with J gene TRBJ2-7; D is uncertain. V dropped 6 bases and J dropped 7 bases, with 10 bases sitting between them. CDR3 length: 10 amino acids. Germline assignment: CDR1 DFQATT and CDR2 SNEGSKA (reference sequence). CDR3: CSARLWEQYF. CDR3 DNA: TGCAGTGCGCGCCTGTGGGAGCAGTACTTC.

V usage is TRBV7-8 and J usage is TRBJ2-5; D is perhaps TRBD1 (6 bases). V shed 5 bases and J shed 5 bases, with 12 bases lying between them. This CDR3 is built from 13 residues. The germline CDR1 and CDR2 sequences are SGHVS and FQNEAQ. The CDR3 loop reads CASSPGHMETQYF. In nucleotides, the CDR3 is TGTGCCAGCAGCCCGGGACACATGGAGACCCAGTACTTC.

The chain recombines TRBV4-3 with TRBJ1-4; 7 bases are a match to TRBD1. The germline CDR1 and CDR2 sequences are LGHNA and YSLEER. This CDR3 comprises 16 residues. J lost 8 bases, V lost 4 bases, and 13 bases had no gene match. Written as DNA, the CDR3 is TGCGCCAGCAGCCGAGAGACAGGGCAAACGGAGGAAAAACTGTTTTTT. This codes for CASSRETGQTEEKLFF.

This rearrangement joins TRBV19 to TRBJ1-2; 7 bases are a match to TRBD1. Germline trimming cut 3 bases from V and 11 bases from J; bases unmatched to any gene: 12. Per the germline V gene, CDR1 is LNHDA and CDR2 is SQIVND (reference sequence). The CDR3 runs 14 residues. The CDR3 is CASSISETGKIYTF. The CDR3 DNA reads TGTGCCAGTAGTATCTCTGAGACAGGGAAGATATACACCTTC.

CDR3 coding DNA: TGTGCCACCAGCAGAGATTTTTCAGGAGGTGGTATAGATACGCAGTATTTT. Its protein product is CATSRDFSGGGIDTQYF. The rearrangement uses TRBV15 and TRBJ2-3; TRBD2 might be the D (5 bases). This CDR3 contains 17 residues. V was clipped by 0 bases and J by 5 bases, with 18 bases between them. Germline CDR1 LNHNV, CDR2 YYDKDF (reference sequence). Together with reference TRBV15 and TRBJ2-3, the CDR3 gives the full variable domain: DAMVIQNPRYQVTQFGKPVTLSCSQTLNHNVMYWYQQKSSQAPKLLFHYYDKDFNNEADTPDNFQSRRPNTSFCFLDIRSPGLGDTAMYLCATSRDFSGGGIDTQYFGPGTRLTVL.

This chain connects TRBV18 to TRBJ2-1; TRBD1 matches at 7 bases. V lost 6 bases to trimming and J lost 7 bases; unmatched junction nucleotides: 12. CDR1 KGHSH and CDR2 LQKENI come from the germline V gene. The CDR3 runs 15 residues. CDR3 sequence: CASSQNDAGGNEQFF. The DNA for the CDR3 is TGTGCCAGCTCCCAAAATGATGCAGGGGGAAATGAGCAGTTCTTC. The full variable domain, with the rest looked up from reference TRBV18 and TRBJ2-1, is NAGVMQNPRHLVRRRGQEARLRCSPMKGHSHVYWYRQLPEEGLKFMVYLQKENIIDESGMPKERFSAEFPKEGPSILRIQQVVRGDSAAYFCASSQNDAGGNEQFFGPGTRLTVL.

The chain employs TRBV11-3 and TRBJ2-1; the match to TRBD2 covers 11 bases. The V gene end was trimmed by 5 bases and the J gene end by 3 bases; junction bases not matched to a gene: 9. Germline V gene sequence: CDR1 SGHNT, CDR2 YENEEA. This CDR3 is built from 17 residues. The CDR3 coding sequence is TGTGCCAGCAGCCAGGGGCTAGCGGGAGGAGGCTACAATGAGCAGTTCTTC. Amino acids: CASSQGLAGGGYNEQFF. Together with reference TRBV11-3 and TRBJ2-1, the CDR3 gives the full variable domain: EAGVVQSPRYKIIEKKQPVAFWCNPISGHNTLYWYLQNLGQGPELLIRYENEEAVDDSQLPKDRFSAERLKGVDSTLKIQPAELGDSAVYLCASSQGLAGGGYNEQFFGPGTRLTVL.

The CDR3 DNA reads as TGCGCCAGGGTCTGCGATGAAGCTTTCTTT. Its protein is CARVCDEAFF. The rearrangement uses TRBV23-1 and TRBJ1-1, with D unclear. TRBV23-1 is noted as an ORF with a role that remains uncertain. The CDR3 has 10 residues. V was clipped by 9 bases and J by 7 bases, with 9 bases between them.

The genes are TRBV27 and TRBJ2-7, with 9 nucleotides matching TRBD2. CDR3 length equals 14 residues. The germline CDR1 and CDR2 sequences are MNHEY and SMNVEV (reference sequence). The trim removed 6 bases at V and 3 bases at J, leaving 6 bases unmatched. Here the CDR3 reads CASSPGTSFYEQYF. The CDR3 region has the DNA TGTGCCAGCAGCCCCGGGACTAGCTTCTACGAGCAGTACTTC.

The V gene is TRBV5-1, the J gene TRBJ1-2; D is unclear. The CDR3 contains 12 residues. Germline values: CDR1 SGHRS, CDR2 YFSETQ. Between the trimmed V and J ends, which lost 4 bases and 5 bases, there was a span of 9 bases. CDR3 residues: CASSPAGYGYTF. Written as DNA, the CDR3 is TGCGCCAGCAGCCCCGCGGGGTATGGCTACACCTTC.

The chain links TRBV6-5 to TRBJ1-1; 7 positions match TRBD1. CDR1 is MNHEY and CDR2 is SVGAGI in the germline V gene. The CDR3 is 15 amino acids. Trimming took 5 bases from V and 1 from J; bases not matched to a gene: 7. The CDR3 reads CASSPPPGGNTEAFF. The CDR3 DNA sequence: TGTGCCAGCAGTCCTCCCCCAGGGGGGAACACTGAAGCTTTCTTT.

The chain uses TRBV6-2 or TRBV6-3 and TRBJ2-2, with TRBD1 matching 11 bases. J was trimmed by 3 bases and V by 4 bases; bases with no gene match: 4. Germline V gene data show CDR1 as MNHEY and CDR2 as SVGEGT. The CDR3 length is 16 residues. CDR3: CASSSGTGGDTGELFF. The CDR3 bases are TGTGCCAGCAGTTCCGGGACAGGGGGGGACACCGGGGAGCTGTTTTTT.

V gene TRBV18 combines with J gene TRBJ2-7; 11 positions agree with TRBD2. V lost 5 bases and J lost 0; bases outside the gene matches: 9. The CDR3 has 17 residues. Germline lookup yields CDR1 KGHSH and CDR2 LQKENI. CDR3: CASSFSGTSGISYEQYF. CDR3 coding DNA: TGTGCCAGCTCATTCTCCGGGACTAGCGGCATCTCCTACGAGCAGTACTTC.

This clone was seen just once. The rearrangement joins TRBV6-5 to TRBJ2-1; D remains ambiguous. Germline CDR1 reads MNHEY; CDR2 reads SVGAGI. V was cut by 5 bases and J by 9 bases, with 11 bases left in between. The CDR3 is 12 amino acids. The CDR3 DNA follows: TGTGCCAGCAGTAATACATGGGGTGAGCAGTTCTTC. Protein: CASSNTWGEQFF.

The chain uses TRBV5-1 and TRBJ2-7; D unresolved. The germline CDR1 and CDR2 sequences are SGHRS and YFSETQ. The CDR3 loop spans 15 amino acids. Trimming shortened V by 0 bases and J by 1 base, and 11 bases separated the two germline ends. Written as DNA, the CDR3 is TGCGCCAGCAGCTTGGATCCAGGTTTATCCTACGAGCAGTACTTC. This codes for CASSLDPGLSYEQYF.

V and J are TRBV11-2 and TRBJ2-1; D unclear. The CDR3 contains 15 residues. Germline CDR1 SGHAT, CDR2 FQNNGV. V was shortened by 0 bases and J by 0 bases, with 6 bases between the two germline ends. The CDR3 here is CASSLEGGSYNEQFF. Written as DNA, the CDR3 is TGTGCCAGCAGCTTAGAGGGTGGCTCCTACAATGAGCAGTTCTTC.

The CDR3 here is CASSIRARGTDTQYF. The DNA of the CDR3 is TGTGCCAGCAGTATAAGGGCCAGGGGCACAGATACGCAGTATTTT. The genes are TRBV6-7 and TRBJ2-3; D is possibly TRBD1 (5 bases). TRBV6-7 is placed among ORFs of uncertain function. V dropped 5 bases and J dropped 1 base, with 13 bases sitting between them. The CDR3 sequence is 15 residues long.